Listed below are T cell receptor beta chains from one sample, sequenced in a study of brain metastases from non-small cell lung cancer. Clones were sequenced by immunoSEQ multiplex PCR, and TCRdb holds only the in-frame ones, with some missing. Of 14,000 to 15,000 clones listed, approximately 82% are singletons. Sample: primary lung tumor tissue. These receptors were taken from a donor older than 35 with non-small cell lung cancer. Each CDR3 is given with its conserved first and last residue. A D gene is named only where the DNA matches it firmly. Size values are once, few and many counts, or a class for expanded clones, and some rows have none.

>few|TRBV5-1|-|TRBJ2-3
TGCGCCAGCAGCTTAACAGATACGCAGTATTTT
CASSLTDTQYF
>-|TRBV12-5|TRBD1|TRBJ1-1
TGTGCTAGTGGCTCTACCCTGACAGGGGACACTGAAGCTTTCTTT
CASGSTLTGDTEAFF
>-|TRBV7-9|TRBD1|TRBJ1-5
TGTGCCAGCAGCCCAGGGACAGGCAATCAGCCCCAGCATTTT
CASSPGTGNQPQHF
>-|TRBV6-4|-|TRBJ2-1
TGTGCCAGCAGCCCGTTCGGCTCGTACAATGAGCAGTTCTTC
CASSPFGSYNEQFF
>-|TRBV4-3|-|TRBJ2-3
TGCGCCAGCAGCCAAGACGGCGGGAACACAGATACGCAGTATTTT
CASSQDGGNTDTQYF
>-|TRBV6-5|-|TRBJ1-1
TGTGCCAGCAGTTACCGGTACAGACAGAACACTGAAGCTTTCTTT
CASSYRYRQNTEAFF
>-|TRBV5-6|-|TRBJ2-3
TGTGCCAGCAGCTTGGCCGGATTAAGCACAGATACGCAGTATTTT
CASSLAGLSTDTQYF
>-|TRBV7-2|TRBD1|TRBJ2-5
TGTGCCAGCAGCTTAAGCAGGGGGTATCAAGAGACCCAGTACTTC
CASSLSRGYQETQYF
>-|TRBV5-1|-|TRBJ2-7
TGCGCCAGCAGCTTGGCCGAGGCGGATGGCTTCCGGGACGAGCAGTACTTC
CASSLAEADGFRDEQYF
>-|TRBV5-1|-|TRBJ2-5
TGCGCCAGCAGCCGTCAAGAGACCCAGTACTTC
CASSRQETQYF
>-|TRBV5-1|-|TRBJ1-1
TGCGCCAGCAGCTTGAGTACGGACTACACTGAAGCTTTCTTT
CASSLSTDYTEAFF